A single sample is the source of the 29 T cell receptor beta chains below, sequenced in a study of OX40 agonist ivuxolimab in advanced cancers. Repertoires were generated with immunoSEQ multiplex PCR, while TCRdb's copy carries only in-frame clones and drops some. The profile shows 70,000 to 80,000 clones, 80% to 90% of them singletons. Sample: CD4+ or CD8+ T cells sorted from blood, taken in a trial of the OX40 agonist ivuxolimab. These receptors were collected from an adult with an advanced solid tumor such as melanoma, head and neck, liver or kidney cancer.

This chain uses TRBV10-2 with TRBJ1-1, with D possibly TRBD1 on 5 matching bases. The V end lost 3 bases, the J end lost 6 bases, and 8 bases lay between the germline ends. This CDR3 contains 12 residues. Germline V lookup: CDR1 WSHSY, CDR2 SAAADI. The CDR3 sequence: CASSDFRAEAFF. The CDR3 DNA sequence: TGCGCCAGCAGTGATTTCAGGGCTGAAGCTTTCTTT.

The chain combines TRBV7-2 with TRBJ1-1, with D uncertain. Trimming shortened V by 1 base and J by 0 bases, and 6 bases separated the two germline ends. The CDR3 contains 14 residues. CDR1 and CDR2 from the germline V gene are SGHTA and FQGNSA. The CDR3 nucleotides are TGTGCCAGCAGCTTAGTACCGGTGAACACTGAAGCTTTCTTT. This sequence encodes CASSLVPVNTEAFF.

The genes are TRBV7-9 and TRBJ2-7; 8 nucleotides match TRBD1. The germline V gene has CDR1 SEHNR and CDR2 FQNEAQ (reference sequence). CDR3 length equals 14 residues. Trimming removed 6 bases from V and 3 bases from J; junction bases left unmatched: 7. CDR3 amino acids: CASRKIGQGYEQYF. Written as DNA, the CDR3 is TGTGCCAGCAGAAAAATAGGACAGGGCTACGAGCAGTACTTC.

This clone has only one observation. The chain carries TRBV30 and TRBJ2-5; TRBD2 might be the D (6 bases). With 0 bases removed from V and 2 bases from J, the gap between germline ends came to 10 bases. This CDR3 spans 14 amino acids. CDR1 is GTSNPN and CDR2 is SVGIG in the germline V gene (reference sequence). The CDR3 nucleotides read TGTGCCTGGAGTGTATGGGCGGGACAAGAGACCCAGTACTTC. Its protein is CAWSVWAGQETQYF. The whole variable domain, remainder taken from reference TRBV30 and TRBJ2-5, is SQTIHQWPATLVQPVGSPLSLECTVEGTSNPNLYWYRQAAGRGLQLLFYSVGIGQISSEVPQNLSASRPQDRQFILSSKKLLLSDSGFYLCAWSVWAGQETQYFGPGTRLLVL.

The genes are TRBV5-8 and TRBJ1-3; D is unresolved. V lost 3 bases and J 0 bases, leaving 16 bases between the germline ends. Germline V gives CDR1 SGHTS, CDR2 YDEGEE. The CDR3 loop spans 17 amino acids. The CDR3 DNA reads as TGTGCCAGCAGCTCTCGGTACGGCAGCCTCTCTGGAAACACCATATATTTT. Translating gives CASSSRYGSLSGNTIYF.

For the CDR3, the DNA is TGTGCCAGCAGCTTACGGGACGTCACAGATACGCAGTATTTT. It translates to CASSLRDVTDTQYF. The V and J genes are TRBV7-8 and TRBJ2-3; D assignment may be TRBD1 or TRBD2 (5 bases each). The germline V gene has CDR1 SGHVS and CDR2 FQNEAQ. V lost 2 bases and J 2 bases, leaving 8 bases between the germline ends. The CDR3 has 14 residues.

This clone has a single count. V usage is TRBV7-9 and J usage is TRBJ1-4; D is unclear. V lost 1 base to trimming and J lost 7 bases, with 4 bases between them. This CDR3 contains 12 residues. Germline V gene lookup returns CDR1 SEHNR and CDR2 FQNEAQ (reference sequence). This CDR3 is CASSLELEKLFF. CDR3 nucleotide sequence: TGTGCCAGCAGCTTAGAACTTGAAAAACTGTTTTTT.

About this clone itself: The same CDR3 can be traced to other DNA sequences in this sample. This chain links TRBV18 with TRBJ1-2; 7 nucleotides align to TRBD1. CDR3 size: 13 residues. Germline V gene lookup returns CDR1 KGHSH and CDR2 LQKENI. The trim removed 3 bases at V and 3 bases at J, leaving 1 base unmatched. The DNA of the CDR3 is TGTGCCAGCTCACCTGGGACAGACTATGGCTACACCTTC. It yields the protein CASSPGTDYGYTF. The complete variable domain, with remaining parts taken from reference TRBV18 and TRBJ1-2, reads NAGVMQNPRHLVRRRGQEARLRCSPMKGHSHVYWYRQLPEEGLKFMVYLQKENIIDESGMPKERFSAEFPKEGPSILRIQQVVRGDSAAYFCASSPGTDYGYTFGSGTRLTVV.

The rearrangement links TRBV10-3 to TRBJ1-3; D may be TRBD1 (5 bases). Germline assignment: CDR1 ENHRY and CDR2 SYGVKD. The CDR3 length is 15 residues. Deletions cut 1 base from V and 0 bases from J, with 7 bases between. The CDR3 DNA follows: TGTGCCATCAGTGAGTATCAGGGCTCTGGAAACACCATATATTTT. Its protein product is CAISEYQGSGNTIYF.

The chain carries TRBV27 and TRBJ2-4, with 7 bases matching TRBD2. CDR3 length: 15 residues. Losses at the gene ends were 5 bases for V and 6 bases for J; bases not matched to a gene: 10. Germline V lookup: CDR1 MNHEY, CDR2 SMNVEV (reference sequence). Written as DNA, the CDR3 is TGTGCCAGCAGTGTAAATCCTCCGGGGGGAAACATTCAGTACTTC. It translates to CASSVNPPGGNIQYF.

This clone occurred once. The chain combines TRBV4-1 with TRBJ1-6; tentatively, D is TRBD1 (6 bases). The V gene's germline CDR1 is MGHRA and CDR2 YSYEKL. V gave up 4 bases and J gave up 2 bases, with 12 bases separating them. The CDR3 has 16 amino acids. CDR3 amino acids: CASSRGEGAYNSPLHF. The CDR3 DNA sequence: TGCGCCAGCAGCCGAGGGGAGGGGGCCTATAATTCACCCCTCCACTTT.

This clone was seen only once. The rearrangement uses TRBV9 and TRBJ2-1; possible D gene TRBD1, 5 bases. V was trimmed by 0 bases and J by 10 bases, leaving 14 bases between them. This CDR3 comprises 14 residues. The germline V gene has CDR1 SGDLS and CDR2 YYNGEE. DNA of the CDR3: TGTGCCAGCAGCGTAGAGGGTTGGGGCGGAGAGCAGTTCTTC. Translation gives CASSVEGWGGEQFF.

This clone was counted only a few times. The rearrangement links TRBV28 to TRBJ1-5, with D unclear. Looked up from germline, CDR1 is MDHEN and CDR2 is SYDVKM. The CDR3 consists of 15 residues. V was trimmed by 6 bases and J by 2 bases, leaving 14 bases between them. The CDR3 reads CASSLSGVGNQPQHF. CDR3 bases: TGTGCCAGCAGCCTATCCGGGGTGGGCAATCAGCCCCAGCATTTT.

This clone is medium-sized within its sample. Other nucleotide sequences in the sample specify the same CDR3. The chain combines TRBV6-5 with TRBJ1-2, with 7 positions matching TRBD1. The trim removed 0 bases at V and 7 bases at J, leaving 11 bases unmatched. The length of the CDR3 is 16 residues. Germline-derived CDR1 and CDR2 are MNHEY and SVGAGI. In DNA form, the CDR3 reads TGTGCCAGCAGTTACTCAGGGGGGATAGGGGGCGGTGGCTACACCTTC. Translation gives CASSYSGGIGGGGYTF.

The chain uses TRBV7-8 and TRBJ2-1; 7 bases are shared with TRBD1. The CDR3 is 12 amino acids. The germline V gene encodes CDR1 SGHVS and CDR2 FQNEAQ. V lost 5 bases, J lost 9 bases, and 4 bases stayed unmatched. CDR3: CASSTPGGEQFF. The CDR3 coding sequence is TGTGCCAGCAGCACCCCAGGGGGTGAGCAGTTCTTC.

CDR3 residues: CASSLAGAYEQYF. CDR3 nucleotides: TGTGCCAGCAGTCTAGCGGGCGCCTACGAGCAGTACTTC. J is TRBJ2-7 and V is TRBV6-1; the match to TRBD2 covers 8 bases. There are 13 residues in the CDR3. The trim removed 5 bases at V and 2 bases at J, leaving 2 bases unmatched. Germline-derived CDR1 and CDR2 are MNHNS and SASEGT.

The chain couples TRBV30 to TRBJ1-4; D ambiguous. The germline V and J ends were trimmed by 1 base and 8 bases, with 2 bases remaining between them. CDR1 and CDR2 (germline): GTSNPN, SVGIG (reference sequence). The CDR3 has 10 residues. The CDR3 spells CAWSGEKLFF. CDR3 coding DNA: TGTGCCTGGAGTGGCGAAAAACTGTTTTTT. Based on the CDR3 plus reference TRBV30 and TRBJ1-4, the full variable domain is SQTIHQWPATLVQPVGSPLSLECTVEGTSNPNLYWYRQAAGRGLQLLFYSVGIGQISSEVPQNLSASRPQDRQFILSSKKLLLSDSGFYLCAWSGEKLFFGSGTQLSVL.

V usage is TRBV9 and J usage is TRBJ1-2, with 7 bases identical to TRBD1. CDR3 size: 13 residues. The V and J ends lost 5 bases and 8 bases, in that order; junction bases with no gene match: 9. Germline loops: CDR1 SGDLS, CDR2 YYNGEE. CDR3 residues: CASRSRQGWGYTF. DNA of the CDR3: TGTGCCAGCAGATCGAGACAGGGTTGGGGCTACACCTTC.

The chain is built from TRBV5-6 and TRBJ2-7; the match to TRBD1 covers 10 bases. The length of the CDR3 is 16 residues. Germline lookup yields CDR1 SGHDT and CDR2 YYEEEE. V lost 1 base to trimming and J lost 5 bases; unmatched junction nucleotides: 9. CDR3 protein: CASSLYSGTGVDEQYF. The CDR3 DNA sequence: TGTGCCAGCAGCTTGTACTCCGGGACAGGGGTAGACGAGCAGTACTTC.

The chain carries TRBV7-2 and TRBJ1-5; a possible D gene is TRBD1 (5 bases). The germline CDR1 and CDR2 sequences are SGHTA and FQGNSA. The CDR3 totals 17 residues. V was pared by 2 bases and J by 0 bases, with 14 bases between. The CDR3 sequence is CASSLTQGPDSNQPQHF. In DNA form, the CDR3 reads TGTGCCAGCAGCTTAACCCAGGGCCCGGATAGCAATCAGCCCCAGCATTTT.

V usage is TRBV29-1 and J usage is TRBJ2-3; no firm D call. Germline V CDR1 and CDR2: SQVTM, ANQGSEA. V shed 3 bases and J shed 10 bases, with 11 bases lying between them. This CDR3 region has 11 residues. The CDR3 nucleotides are TGCAGCGTTGATAGGACGGGTGCGCAGTATTTT. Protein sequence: CSVDRTGAQYF.

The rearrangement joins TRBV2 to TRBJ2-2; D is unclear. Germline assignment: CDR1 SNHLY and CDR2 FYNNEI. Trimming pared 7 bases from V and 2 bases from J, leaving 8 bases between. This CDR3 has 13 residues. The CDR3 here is CASKAENTGELFF. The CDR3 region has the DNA TGTGCCAGCAAGGCTGAAAACACCGGGGAGCTGTTTTTT.

CDR3 in amino acids: CASSSHQETAPEKLFF. The DNA of the CDR3 is TGTGCCAGCAGCTCCCATCAGGAAACAGCTCCTGAAAAACTGTTTTTT. The gene calls are TRBV5-4 and TRBJ1-4; D is unclear. In germline, CDR1 is SGHNT, CDR2 YYREEE (reference sequence). The CDR3 spans 16 residues. V lost 3 bases and J 7 bases, leaving 19 bases between the germline ends.

The CDR3 DNA is TGTGCCAGTAGTACTCACGGTGCAACTAATGAAAAACTGTTTTTT. Its translation is CASSTHGATNEKLFF. The V and J genes are TRBV19 and TRBJ1-4, with D hard to call. Looked up from germline, CDR1 is LNHDA and CDR2 is SQIVND (reference sequence). The CDR3 sequence is 15 residues long. Trimming cost V 4 bases and J 0 bases, with 9 bases left between them.

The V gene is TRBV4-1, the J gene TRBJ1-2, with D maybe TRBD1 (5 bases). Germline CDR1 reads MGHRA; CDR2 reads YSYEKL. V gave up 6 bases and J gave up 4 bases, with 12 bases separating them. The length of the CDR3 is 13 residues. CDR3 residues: CASSLEGSYGYTF. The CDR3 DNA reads TGCGCCAGCAGTCTAGAGGGGAGCTATGGCTACACCTTC.

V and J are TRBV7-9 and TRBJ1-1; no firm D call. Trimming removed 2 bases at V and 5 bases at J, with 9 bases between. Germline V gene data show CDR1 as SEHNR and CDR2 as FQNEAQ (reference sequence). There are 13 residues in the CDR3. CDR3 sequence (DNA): TGTGCCAGCAGCTTAACCAGTCAGACTGAAGCTTTCTTT. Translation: CASSLTSQTEAFF.

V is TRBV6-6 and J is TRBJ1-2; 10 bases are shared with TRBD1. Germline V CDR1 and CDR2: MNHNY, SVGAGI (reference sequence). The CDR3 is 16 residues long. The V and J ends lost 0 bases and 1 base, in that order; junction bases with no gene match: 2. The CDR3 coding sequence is TGTGCCAGCAGTTACTCCGGACAGGGGGTTAACTATGGCTACACCTTC. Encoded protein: CASSYSGQGVNYGYTF.

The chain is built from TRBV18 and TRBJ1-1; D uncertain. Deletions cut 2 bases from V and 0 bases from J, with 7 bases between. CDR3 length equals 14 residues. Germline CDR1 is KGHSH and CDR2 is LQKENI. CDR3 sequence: CASSPTDLNTEAFF. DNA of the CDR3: TGTGCCAGCTCACCAACTGACTTGAACACTGAAGCTTTCTTT.

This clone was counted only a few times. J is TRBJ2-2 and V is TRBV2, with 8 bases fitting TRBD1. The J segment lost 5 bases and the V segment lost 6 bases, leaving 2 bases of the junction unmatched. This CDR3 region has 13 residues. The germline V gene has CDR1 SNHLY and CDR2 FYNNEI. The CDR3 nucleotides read TGTGCCAGCAGGTGGACAGGGACCGGGGAGCTGTTTTTT. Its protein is CASRWTGTGELFF.